This is a list of T cell receptor beta chains from one sample in a study of TIL therapy for anti-PD-1-resistant metastatic lung cancer. The method was immunoSEQ multiplex PCR; TCRdb's version includes in-frame clones alone and lacks a portion of them. The table shows 45,000 to 60,000 clones, with less than 85% occurring only once. The sequencing here drew on tumor tissue, taken at baseline. All receptors derive from a person between 30 and 79 years old with non-small cell lung cancer. CDR3s include the opening cysteine and the closing phenylalanine or tryptophan. D genes are given only for firm matches.

TRBV6-5 - CASSDYTEAFF
TRBV28 - CASSLGTSGGYTF
TRBV19 - CASSISPGGGQETQYF
TRBV18 - CASSPFSLSREQYF
TRBV6-1 - CASSEMRWAEAFF
TRBV4-3 - CASSQDLLAGELFF
TRBV6-1 - CASSDWDRTSAQYF
TRBV19 TRBD2 CASSPRTSPGELFF
TRBV7-6 - CASSPFSNYGYTF
TRBV6-5 - CASSQTGQSGNTIYF
TRBV19 TRBD2 CASSMRPSGRPYNEQFF
TRBV19 - CASSISQGYGNQPQHF